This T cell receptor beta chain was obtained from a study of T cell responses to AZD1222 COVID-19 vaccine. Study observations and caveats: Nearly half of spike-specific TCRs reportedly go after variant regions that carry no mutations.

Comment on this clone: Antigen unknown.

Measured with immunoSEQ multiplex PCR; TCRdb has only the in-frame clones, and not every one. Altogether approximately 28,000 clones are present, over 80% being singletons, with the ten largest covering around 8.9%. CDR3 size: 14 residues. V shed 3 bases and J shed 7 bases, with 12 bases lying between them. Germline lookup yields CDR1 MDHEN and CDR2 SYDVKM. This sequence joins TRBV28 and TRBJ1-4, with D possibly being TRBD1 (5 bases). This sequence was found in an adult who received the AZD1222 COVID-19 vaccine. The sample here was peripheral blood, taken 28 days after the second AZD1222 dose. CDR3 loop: CASSFPGEGEKLFF. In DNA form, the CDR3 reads TGTGCCAGCAGTTTTCCGGGGGAGGGTGAAAAACTGTTTTTT.